This TCR beta chain was profiled in a study of shared clonotypes between healthy human individuals. Deep-level running was used for the assay. TCRdb's copy holds only in-frame clones and misses some; the assay was immunoSEQ multiplex PCR. The table lists 1.4 million to 1.5 million clones, about 96% of them singletons, with roughly 1.2% in the top ten. Germline V gene sequence: CDR1 MRHNA, CDR2 SNTAGT. J lost 5 bases, V lost 7 bases, and 4 bases had no gene match. The CDR3 length is 13 residues. The TCR was taken from a man aged 30 to 39 in good health. The rearrangement uses TRBV6-4 and TRBJ2-3, with 9 bases fitting TRBD2. The specimen was naive CD4+ T cells sorted from blood. The subset denotes: CD45RA+ positively selected. The CDR3 here is CASNMREGDTQYF. CDR3 nucleotide sequence: TGTGCCAGCAATATGCGGGAGGGAGATACGCAGTATTTT.